This T cell receptor beta chain stems from a study of T cell responses to AZD1222 COVID-19 vaccine. The method was immunoSEQ multiplex PCR; TCRdb's version includes in-frame clones alone and lacks a portion of them. The sample has under 80,000 clones, nearly 90% seen once. General study findings and limits: Baseline serostatus was positive in only a handful of AZD1222 recipients. The peak T cell response came first, and repertoires were sampled only after it.

As to this clone: No antigen is known for it.

CDR3 length: 14 residues. The V end was cut by 2 bases, the J end by 0 bases, with 5 bases between. CDR1 MNHEY and CDR2 SMNVEV come from the germline V gene (reference sequence). This chain connects TRBV27 to TRBJ1-3; D gene ambiguous. The TCR sequence derives from an adult who received the AZD1222 COVID-19 vaccine. The sequencing used peripheral blood, collected 28 days after the second AZD1222 dose. CDR3 nucleotides: TGTGCCAGCAGTTTAACGAGCTCTGGAAACACCATATATTTT. This codes for CASSLTSSGNTIYF.